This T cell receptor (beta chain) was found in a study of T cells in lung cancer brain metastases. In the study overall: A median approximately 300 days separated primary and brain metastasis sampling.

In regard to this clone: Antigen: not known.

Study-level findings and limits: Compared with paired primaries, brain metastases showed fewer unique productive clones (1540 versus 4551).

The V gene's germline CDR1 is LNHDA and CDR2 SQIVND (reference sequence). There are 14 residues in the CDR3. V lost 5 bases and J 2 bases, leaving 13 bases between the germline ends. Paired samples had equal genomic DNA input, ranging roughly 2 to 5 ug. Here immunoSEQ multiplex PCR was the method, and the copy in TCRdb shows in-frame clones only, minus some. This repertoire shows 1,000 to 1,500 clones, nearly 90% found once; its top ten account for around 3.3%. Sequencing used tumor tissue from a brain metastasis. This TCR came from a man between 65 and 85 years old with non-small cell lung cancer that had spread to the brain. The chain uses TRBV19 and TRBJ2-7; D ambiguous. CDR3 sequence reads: CASSVELNAYEQYF. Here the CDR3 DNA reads TGTGCCAGTAGTGTTGAACTTAATGCCTACGAGCAGTACTTC.